Below, one T cell receptor (beta chain) is given with its context. Germline V gives CDR1 LGHNA, CDR2 YNFKEQ. The length of the CDR3 is 15 residues. The data originate from a study of preoperative IRX-2 immunotherapy in early breast cancer. Indicated treatment: preoperative locoregional IRX-2 cytokine immunotherapy. Samples came from a phase Ib trial of preoperative locoregional IRX-2 cytokine immunotherapy. Clones were sequenced by immunoSEQ multiplex PCR, and TCRdb holds only the in-frame ones, with some missing. This sample carries 60,000 or so clones, 94% of them seen once, and the ten largest clones take roughly 1.8%.

Sample acquisition took place from a patient treated with IRX-2 immunotherapy. The rearrangement links TRBV4-2 to TRBJ2-5; possible D gene TRBD1, 5 bases. TRBJ2-7 matches the DNA end more closely, so the J call is doubtful. The TCR originated in a human donor with breast cancer. CDR3 bases: TGTGCCAGCAGCAAGTCGGCAGGGTTTTCGTCCGAGCAGTACTTC. Amino acids: CASSKSAGFSSEQYF.